This is a list of T cell receptor beta chains from one sample in a study of blood T cells in healthy people across ages. A single record per CDR3 protein comes from TCRdb applying MiXCR to the 5' RACE reads. Of hundreds of thousands of distinct CDR3 sequences listed, 58% are singletons. The sample comprised blood. The receptor set was obtained from a man aged 25 to 40 in good health. The CDR3 runs from the conserved cysteine through the conserved F or W. The D gene is left open where the match is weak. Clone size, where shown, is once, few, many, or a class for clones that have expanded.

clone size: -
J gene: TRBJ2-5
V gene: TRBV5-5
D gene: -
CDR3 protein: CASSLEWEGRETQYF
CDR3 DNA: TGTGCCAGCAGCTTGGAGTGGGAAGGGAGAGAGACCCAGTACTTC

clone size: -
J gene: TRBJ2-3
V gene: TRBV6-1
D gene: -
CDR3 protein: CASLRPLRGTDTQYF
CDR3 DNA: TGTGCCTCCTTACGCCCCCTAAGAGGCACAGATACGCAGTATTTT

clone size: -
J gene: TRBJ1-2
V gene: TRBV29-1
D gene: TRBD1
CDR3 protein: CSVPDPDRGYGYTF
CDR3 DNA: TGCAGCGTACCCGACCCGGACAGGGGCTATGGCTACACCTTC

clone size: -
J gene: TRBJ1-2
V gene: TRBV7-9
D gene: -
CDR3 protein: CASSFPGGRVRNYGYTF
CDR3 DNA: TGTGCCAGCAGCTTCCCTGGAGGGAGGGTTAGGAACTATGGCTACACCTTC

clone size: -
J gene: TRBJ2-1
V gene: TRBV20-1
D gene: -
CDR3 protein: CSAPRGGATNNEQFF
CDR3 DNA: TGCAGTGCTCCCAGGGGGGGAGCTACAAACAATGAGCAGTTCTTC

clone size: -
J gene: TRBJ2-5
V gene: TRBV7-2
D gene: -
CDR3 protein: CASSLNGGQETQYF
CDR3 DNA: TGTGCCAGCAGCTTAAATGGAGGCCAAGAGACCCAGTACTTC

clone size: once
J gene: TRBJ2-3
V gene: TRBV3-1
D gene: -
CDR3 protein: CASSQDFENTQYF
CDR3 DNA: TGTGCCAGCAGCCAAGATTTTGAAAATACGCAGTATTTT

clone size: -
J gene: TRBJ2-5
V gene: TRBV20-1
D gene: -
CDR3 protein: CSAPGASMETQYF
CDR3 DNA: TGCAGTGCTCCCGGGGCTAGCATGGAGACCCAGTACTTC

clone size: -
J gene: TRBJ2-1
V gene: TRBV6-5
D gene: -
CDR3 protein: CASRGPGTLWNEQFF
CDR3 DNA: TGTGCCAGCAGGGGACCCGGGACGCTGTGGAATGAGCAGTTCTTC

clone size: -
J gene: TRBJ2-7
V gene: TRBV6-1
D gene: TRBD1
CDR3 protein: CASSEALQGAYEQYF
CDR3 DNA: TGTGCCAGCAGTGAAGCGCTACAGGGGGCCTACGAGCAGTACTTC

clone size: -
J gene: TRBJ2-5
V gene: TRBV6-5
D gene: TRBD2
CDR3 protein: CASIGPAGDIANEQYF
CDR3 DNA: TGTGCCAGCATAGGTCCAGCGGGAGACATTGCCAATGAGCAGTACTTC